The rows below give T cell receptor beta chains drawn from one sample of a study of blood T cells in healthy people across ages. TCRdb independently ran MiXCR on the 5' RACE reads; one entry per CDR3 protein. The sample holds over a million distinct CDR3 sequences, around 39% seen once. Sample: blood. These receptors originate from a young woman in good health. Each CDR3 is given with its conserved first and last residue. The D gene is left open where the match is weak. For some rows the clone size is stated as once, few or many, or as a class when expanded; others skip it.

abundance	d_gene	v_gene	j_gene	CDR3nt	CDR3aa
few	TRBD1	TRBV7-2	TRBJ1-5	TGTGCCAGCAGCTTAGTTGGACAGGGGTATTGGCCCCAGCATTTT	CASSLVGQGYWPQHF
-	-	TRBV28	TRBJ1-2	TGTGCCAGCAGTTCCGGAGGACATGGCTACACCTTC	CASSSGGHGYTF
-	TRBD2	TRBV4-1	TRBJ2-7	TGCGCCAGCAGCCCTGCTTCTAGCGGACTTTACGAGCAGTACTTC	CASSPASSGLYEQYF
-	-	TRBV2	TRBJ1-1	TGTGCCAGCACCGTTGTAGCTGAAGCTTTCTTT	CASTVVAEAFF
-	-	TRBV6-5	TRBJ2-7	TGTGCCAGCAGACCCCAACTAGAAAGCTCCTACGAGCAGTACTTC	CASRPQLESSYEQYF
few	-	TRBV28	TRBJ1-2	TGTGCCAGTAACGGGCCGTACTATGGCTACACCTTC	CASNGPYYGYTF
many	TRBD1	TRBV5-1	TRBJ2-3	TGCGCCAGCAGCCCAGGGACAGGTGGGTCCACAGATACGCAGTATTTT	CASSPGTGGSTDTQYF
few	TRBD1	TRBV29-1	TRBJ2-3	TGCAGCGTGGAACAGGGGCCCGGCACAGATACGCAGTATTTT	CSVEQGPGTDTQYF
few	TRBD2	TRBV11-2	TRBJ2-1	TGTGCCAGCAGCTTAGATCGGTCTAGCGGAGCTTCCTACAATGAGCAGTTCTTC	CASSLDRSSGASYNEQFF
-	-	TRBV30	TRBJ1-5	TGTGCCTGGAGGGAAGGAAATCAGCCCCAGCATTTT	CAWREGNQPQHF
-	TRBD2	TRBV18	TRBJ2-7	TGTGCCAGCTCACCCCTGCCGGGGGGGAATGAGCAGTACTTC	CASSPLPGGNEQYF
-	-	TRBV2	TRBJ2-5	TGTGCCAGCGGAGGGTGGACAGAGACCCAGTACTTC	CASGGWTETQYF
-	-	TRBV5-6	TRBJ1-2	TGTGCCAGCAGCTTGCTCCAGGGTTTAGGCTACACCTTC	CASSLLQGLGYTF
few	TRBD2	TRBV18	TRBJ2-7	TGTGCCAGCTCACTGGGACTAGGGGTTGAGCAGTACTTC	CASSLGLGVEQYF
few	-	TRBV4-2	TRBJ1-2	TGTGCCAGCGTTCCTCAGGAGAGGGGTGGTGGCTACACCTTC	CASVPQERGGGYTF
few	-	TRBV20-1	TRBJ1-1	TGCAGTGCTAGAGGGGCGGGACAATCTGAAGCTTTCTTT	CSARGAGQSEAFF
-	-	TRBV3-1	TRBJ2-7	TGTGCCAGCAGCCAAACGAATGGGTGGTCCTACGAGCAGTACTTC	CASSQTNGWSYEQYF
few	-	TRBV20-1	TRBJ2-7	TGCAGTGGTGCAGGCCAGTCCTACGAGCAGTACTTC	CSGAGQSYEQYF
few	-	TRBV18	TRBJ2-7	TGTGCCAGCTCACCACCGTCACAGGCCTACGAGCAGTACTTC	CASSPPSQAYEQYF
few	TRBD2	TRBV5-6	TRBJ2-3	TGTGCCAGCAGCTCTCCCAACTTAGCGGGGAATACGCAGTATTTT	CASSSPNLAGNTQYF
-	TRBD1	TRBV28	TRBJ2-7	TGTGCCAGCAGTCTGACAGGGCCCTTATCCTACGAGCAGTACTTC	CASSLTGPLSYEQYF
-	-	TRBV12-3/TRBV12-4	TRBJ2-3	TGTGCCAGCGCGGGGCAGGGTAGCGGAGATACGCAGTATTTT	CASAGQGSGDTQYF
-	TRBD2	TRBV12-3/TRBV12-4	TRBJ2-5	TGTGCCAGCAGGCCGGAACTAGCGGCCTCCCACATGTACTTC	CASRPELAASHMYF
-	-	TRBV7-2	TRBJ2-1	TGTGCCAGCAGCGCATCTAGGGACAATGAGCAGTTCTTC	CASSASRDNEQFF
few	-	TRBV4-1	TRBJ1-5	TGCGCCAGCAGCCAAGAAGGAGTGAGCCAGCCCCAGCATTTT	CASSQEGVSQPQHF
few	TRBD2	TRBV6-5	TRBJ2-3	TGTGCCAGCAGACCCCGTGGACCTAGCGGGACGACGTATTTT	CASRPRGPSGTTYF
-	-	TRBV21-1	TRBJ2-3	TGTGCGGACCACACAGATACGCAGTATTTT	CADHTDTQYF
many	-	TRBV6-4	TRBJ2-1	TGTGCCAGCAGTGACTCGGACTCCAATGAGCAGTTCTTC	CASSDSDSNEQFF
-	-	TRBV11-2	TRBJ2-7	TGTGCCAGCAGCTTACAATTAGCGCCCGAGCAGTACTTC	CASSLQLAPEQYF
many	-	TRBV5-1	TRBJ2-7	TGCGCCAGCAGCCCCCCGACCTACGAGCAGTACTTC	CASSPPTYEQYF
-	-	TRBV4-1	TRBJ2-7	TGCGCCAGCAGCCAAGAGGGAGTAGCGGCCGACTACGAGCAGTACTTC	CASSQEGVAADYEQYF
-	-	TRBV20-1	TRBJ2-7	TGCAGTGTTGAAGGGAGGACTAACCAATACGAGCAGTACTTC	CSVEGRTNQYEQYF
-	TRBD1	TRBV6-5	TRBJ1-1	TGTGCCAGCAGTTACTATGCAGGGGGTTCTGGCACTGAAGCTTTCTTT	CASSYYAGGSGTEAFF
-	-	TRBV6-5	TRBJ1-2	TGTGCCAGCAGTCCTACCTCAGCGACGACGCATGGCTACACCTTC	CASSPTSATTHGYTF
few	-	TRBV6-2/TRBV6-3	TRBJ2-3	TGTGCCAGCTGCCCGGGAACTAGCACAGATACGCAGTATTTT	CASCPGTSTDTQYF
-	TRBD1	TRBV6-1	TRBJ1-1	TGTGCCAGCAGTGTGACAGGGGCCACTGAAGCTTTCTTT	CASSVTGATEAFF
-	-	TRBV29-1	TRBJ2-7	TGCAGCGCGCGCGCCATGGGAGAGCAGTACTTC	CSARAMGEQYF
few	TRBD2	TRBV3-1	TRBJ2-3	TGTGCCAGCGAACAAAGCTTTAAGCGGGGAAGCACAGATACGCAGTATTTT	CASEQSFKRGSTDTQYF
-	TRBD2	TRBV9	TRBJ2-2	TGTGCCAGCAGCCAACCACGGGGACTAGCGGGACCTACGAACACTGGGGAGCTGTTTTTT	CASSQPRGLAGPTNTGELFF
few	-	TRBV27	TRBJ2-1	TGTGCCAGCTCCCACGAAGGGAGCTCCTACAATGAGCAGTTCTTC	CASSHEGSSYNEQFF
-	TRBD2	TRBV3-1	TRBJ2-7	TGTGCCAGCACCCAGGGACTAGCGGGGGCGGCCAACTCCTACGAGCAGTACTTC	CASTQGLAGAANSYEQYF
few	TRBD2	TRBV6-1	TRBJ2-1	TGTGCCAGCAGTGAAGCATTTGGGACTAGCGGCAACAATGAGCAGTTCTTC	CASSEAFGTSGNNEQFF
-	TRBD1	TRBV15	TRBJ1-5	TGTGCCACCAGCAGACCCGGGACAGGGTTTAATCAGCCCCAGCATTTT	CATSRPGTGFNQPQHF
few	-	TRBV10-3	TRBJ2-7	TGTGCCATCAGTGAGGCGGCGAACTCCTACGAGCAGTACTTC	CAISEAANSYEQYF
-	TRBD2	TRBV12-3/TRBV12-4	TRBJ2-5	TGTGCCAGCAGAGCTTCGACTAGCGGGGGAGAGACCCAGTACTTC	CASRASTSGGETQYF
-	TRBD1	TRBV28	TRBJ1-2	TGTGCCAGCAGACGCCCGACAGGGGTCTATGGCTACACCTTC	CASRRPTGVYGYTF
-	-	TRBV7-2	TRBJ2-3	TGTGCCAGCAGCCCCCAGGGACTGGGGAGCACAGATACGCAGTATTTT	CASSPQGLGSTDTQYF
-	TRBD1	TRBV3-1	TRBJ1-2	TGTGCCAGCAGCCAAGAGGGACAGGGGCTTCGTGGCTACACCTTC	CASSQEGQGLRGYTF
-	-	TRBV5-1	TRBJ2-5	TGCGCCAGCAGCTCTATGACAGGCCCAAAGGAGACCCAGTACTTC	CASSSMTGPKETQYF